The entry below gives a single TCR beta chain sequence along with its context. Antigen: not known. Some clones are missing from TCRdb's copy, which holds only in-frame ones; the method was immunoSEQ multiplex PCR. The sample has about 45,000 clones; 65% to 70% are singletons. The sample comes from a study of vaccination effects on CD4 cells after COVID-19. Study-wide background: The two convalescent patients provided samples 16 days and one week before vaccination.

Findings and caveats of the study: Following vaccination, convalescents' spike-reactive clones were mostly new ones induced by the vaccine. Small numbers of convalescent patients limited the study. It also lacked early post-infection timepoints.

CDR3 length equals 15 residues. After expansion with viral peptide pools in the ViraFEST assay, antigen-specific CD4+ T cells were sequenced. Once cultured for approximately eleven days, the cells underwent separation to obtain CD4+ T cells. This person caught SARS-CoV-2 sometime from March to December 2020, and PCR testing confirmed the infection. Researchers reported culturing more than 1.5 million PBMC in each well, adding around 10 IU/ml IL-2 and about 9.5 ug/ml peptides. Material: CD4+ T cells from PBMCs cultured with a peptide pool, obtained before COVID-19 vaccination. This receptor was identified in a human donor who had a prior SARS-CoV-2 infection. V is TRBV21-1 and J is TRBJ1-2. TRBV21-1 is tagged as a pseudogene. The CDR3: CASSPTGRINYGYTF. The CDR3 nucleotides are TGTGCCAGCAGCCCGACGGGACGGATTAACTATGGCTACACCTTC.